This is a list of T cell receptor beta chains from one sample in a study of blood T cell repertoires in COVID-19. Sequencing used immunoSEQ multiplex PCR; TCRdb keeps in-frame clones, though not all of them. This sample has 270,000 or so clones, with about 89% found just once. The material sequenced was peripheral blood. These receptors were obtained from a woman aged 40-49 years who had recovered from COVID-19. Both conserved end residues are part of each CDR3. A D gene is named only where the DNA matches it firmly. Size is omitted from some rows. Given values are once, few, many or a class for expanded clones.

size: -
V: TRBV27
J: TRBJ1-6
D: TRBD1
DNA: TGTGCCAGCAGTTCCTTCCCCGGGGGGACAGGGTCCAATTCACCCCTCCACTTT
CDR3: CASSSFPGGTGSNSPLHF

size: -
V: TRBV19
J: TRBJ2-1
D: TRBD2
DNA: TGTGCCAGTAGTTTCTCGGGACTAGCGGCCCTCAGCTCCTACAATGAGCAGTTCTTC
CDR3: CASSFSGLAALSSYNEQFF

size: -
V: TRBV5-5
J: TRBJ2-1
D: -
DNA: TGTGCCAGCAGCTTGGGAGGTCAGAGCCGCGATGAGCAGTTCTTC
CDR3: CASSLGGQSRDEQFF

size: -
V: TRBV5-4
J: TRBJ1-2
D: -
DNA: TGTGCCAGCAGCTTTGGTAGTGGCTACACCTTC
CDR3: CASSFGSGYTF

size: once
V: TRBV18
J: TRBJ1-5
D: TRBD1
DNA: TGTGCCAGCTCCGGACAGGGGGCGGATGGCAATCAGCCCCAGCATTTT
CDR3: CASSGQGADGNQPQHF

size: -
V: TRBV7-3
J: TRBJ2-6
D: -
DNA: TGTGCCAGCAGCTTAACTGCCAAGAGCTCTGGGGCCAACGTCCTGACTTTC
CDR3: CASSLTAKSSGANVLTF

size: -
V: TRBV6-5
J: TRBJ2-3
D: -
DNA: TGTGCCAGCAGTTACGGCCTCGGGGAAGATACGCAGTATTTT
CDR3: CASSYGLGEDTQYF

size: -
V: TRBV6-5
J: TRBJ2-7
D: TRBD1
DNA: TGTGCCAGCAGGCGGACAGGCTCATACTACGAGCAGTACTTC
CDR3: CASRRTGSYYEQYF

size: -
V: TRBV18
J: TRBJ2-3
D: -
DNA: TGTGCCAGCTCTCGGGTACTTGGCGGCCCAGGGGATACGCAGTATTTT
CDR3: CASSRVLGGPGDTQYF

size: -
V: TRBV19
J: TRBJ2-7
D: TRBD2
DNA: TGTGCCAGTAGTCCAACTAGCGGGAACGACGAGCAGTACTTC
CDR3: CASSPTSGNDEQYF

size: -
V: TRBV27
J: TRBJ1-2
D: -
DNA: TGTGCCAGCAGTTTCGCCAGAGAGGCGAGCAACTATGGCTACACCTTC
CDR3: CASSFAREASNYGYTF

size: -
V: TRBV29-1
J: TRBJ1-2
D: -
DNA: TGCAGCGCCGCGGGAGGGGCGGGTTACACCTTC
CDR3: CSAAGGAGYTF

size: -
V: TRBV7-9
J: TRBJ2-3
D: TRBD2
DNA: TGTGCCAGCAGCTCCCTGACTAGCGGGAGCGCAGATACGCAGTATTTT
CDR3: CASSSLTSGSADTQYF